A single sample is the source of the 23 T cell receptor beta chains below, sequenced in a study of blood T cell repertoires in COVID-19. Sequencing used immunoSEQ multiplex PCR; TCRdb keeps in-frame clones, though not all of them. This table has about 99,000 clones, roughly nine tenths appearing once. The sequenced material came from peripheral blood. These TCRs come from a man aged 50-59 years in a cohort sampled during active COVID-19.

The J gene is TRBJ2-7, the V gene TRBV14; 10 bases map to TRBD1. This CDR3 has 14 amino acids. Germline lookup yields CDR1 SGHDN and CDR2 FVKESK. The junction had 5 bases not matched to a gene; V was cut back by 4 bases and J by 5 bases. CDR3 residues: CASSPDRGRDEQYF. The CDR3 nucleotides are TGTGCCAGCAGCCCGGACAGGGGGAGAGACGAGCAGTACTTC.

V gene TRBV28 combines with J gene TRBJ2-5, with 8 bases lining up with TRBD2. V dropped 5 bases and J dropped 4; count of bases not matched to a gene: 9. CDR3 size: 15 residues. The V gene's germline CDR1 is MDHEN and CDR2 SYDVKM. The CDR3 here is CASSPRGGRGETQYF. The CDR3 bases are TGTGCCAGCAGTCCCCGGGGGGGGAGGGGAGAGACCCAGTACTTC.

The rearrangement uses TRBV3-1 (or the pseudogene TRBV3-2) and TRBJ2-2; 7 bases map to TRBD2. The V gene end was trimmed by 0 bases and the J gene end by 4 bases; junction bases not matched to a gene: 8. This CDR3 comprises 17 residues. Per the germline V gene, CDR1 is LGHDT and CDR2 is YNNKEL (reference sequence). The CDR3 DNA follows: TGTGCCAGCAGCCAAGATAGGGCTAGCGGTATCACCGGGGAGCTGTTTTTT. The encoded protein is CASSQDRASGITGELFF.

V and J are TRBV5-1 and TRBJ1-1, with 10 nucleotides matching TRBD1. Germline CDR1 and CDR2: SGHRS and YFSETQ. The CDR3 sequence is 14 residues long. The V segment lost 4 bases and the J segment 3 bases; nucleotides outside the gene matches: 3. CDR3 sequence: CASSTGQGDTEAFF. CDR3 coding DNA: TGCGCCAGCAGCACCGGACAGGGGGACACTGAAGCTTTCTTT. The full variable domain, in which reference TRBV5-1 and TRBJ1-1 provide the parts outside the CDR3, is KAGVTQTPRYLIKTRGQQVTLSCSPISGHRSVSWYQQTPGQGLQFLFEYFSETQRNKGNFPGRFSGRQFSNSRSEMNVSTLELGDSALYLCASSTGQGDTEAFFGQGTRLTVV.

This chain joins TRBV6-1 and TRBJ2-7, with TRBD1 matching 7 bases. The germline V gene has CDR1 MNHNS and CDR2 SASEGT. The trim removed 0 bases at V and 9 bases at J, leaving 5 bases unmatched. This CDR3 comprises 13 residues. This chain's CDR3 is CASSEALQGWQYV. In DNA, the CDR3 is TGTGCCAGCAGTGAAGCTTTACAGGGGTGGCAGTACGTC.

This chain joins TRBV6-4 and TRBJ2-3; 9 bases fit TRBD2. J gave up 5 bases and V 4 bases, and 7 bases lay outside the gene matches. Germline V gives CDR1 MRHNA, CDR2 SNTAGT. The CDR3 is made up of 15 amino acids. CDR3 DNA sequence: TGTGCCAGCAGTGTCGCGGGGGGGCCGGGAGATACGCAGTATTTT. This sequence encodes CASSVAGGPGDTQYF.

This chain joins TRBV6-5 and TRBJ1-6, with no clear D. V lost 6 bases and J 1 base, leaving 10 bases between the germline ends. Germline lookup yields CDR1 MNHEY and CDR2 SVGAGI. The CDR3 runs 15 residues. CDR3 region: CASSAQASYNSPLHF. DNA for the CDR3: TGTGCCAGCAGCGCCCAGGCTTCCTATAATTCACCCCTCCACTTT.

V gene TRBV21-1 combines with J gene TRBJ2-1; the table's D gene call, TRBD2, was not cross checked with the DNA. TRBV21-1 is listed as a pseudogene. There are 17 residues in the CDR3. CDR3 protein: CASSRPRTSGEYNEQFF. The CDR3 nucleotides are TGTGCCAGCAGCAGGCCCAGGACTAGCGGGGAATACAATGAGCAGTTCTTC.

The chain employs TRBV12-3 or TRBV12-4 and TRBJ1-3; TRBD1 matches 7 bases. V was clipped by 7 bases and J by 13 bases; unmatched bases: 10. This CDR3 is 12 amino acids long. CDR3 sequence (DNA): TGTGCCAGCACCGAAGGACAGGAGAATATATATTTT. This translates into CASTEGQENIYF.

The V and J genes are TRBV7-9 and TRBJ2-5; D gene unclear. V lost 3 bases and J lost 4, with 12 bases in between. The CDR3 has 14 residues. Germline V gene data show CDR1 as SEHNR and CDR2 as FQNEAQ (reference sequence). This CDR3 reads CASSLGSGGETQYF. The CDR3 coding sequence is TGTGCCAGCAGCTTGGGTTCGGGTGGAGAGACCCAGTACTTC.

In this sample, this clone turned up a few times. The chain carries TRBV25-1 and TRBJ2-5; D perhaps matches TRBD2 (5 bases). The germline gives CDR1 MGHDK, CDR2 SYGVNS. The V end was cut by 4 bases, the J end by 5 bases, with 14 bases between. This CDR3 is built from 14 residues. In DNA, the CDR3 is TGTGCCAGCAGTGGAGAGGGTGGACGGGAGACCCAGTACTTC. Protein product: CASSGEGGRETQYF. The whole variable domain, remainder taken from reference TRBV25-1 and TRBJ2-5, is EADIYQTPRYLVIGTGKKITLECSQTMGHDKMYWYQQDPGMELHLIHYSYGVNSTEKGDLSSESTVSRIRTEHFPLTLESARPSHTSQYLCASSGEGGRETQYFGPGTRLLVL.

The CDR3 spells CASSPSPQGASNQPQHF. CDR3 nucleotide sequence: TGTGCCAGCTCACCGAGCCCACAGGGGGCTAGCAATCAGCCCCAGCATTTT. The chain carries TRBV18 and TRBJ1-5, with 9 nucleotides matching TRBD1. Germline assignment: CDR1 KGHSH and CDR2 LQKENI. V shed 3 bases and J 0 bases; nucleotides not matched to a gene: 6. This CDR3 is built from 17 residues.

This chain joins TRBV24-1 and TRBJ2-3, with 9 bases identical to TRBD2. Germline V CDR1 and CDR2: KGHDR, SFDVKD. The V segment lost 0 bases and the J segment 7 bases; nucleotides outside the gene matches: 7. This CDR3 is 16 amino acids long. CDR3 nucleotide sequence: TGTGCCACCAGTGATTTGGGTAGCGGGGGCGCCAATACGCAGTATTTT. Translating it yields CATSDLGSGGANTQYF.

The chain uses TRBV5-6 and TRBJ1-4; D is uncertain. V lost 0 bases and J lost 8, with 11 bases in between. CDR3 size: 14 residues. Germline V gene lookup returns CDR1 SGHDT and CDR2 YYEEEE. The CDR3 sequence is CASSLGLPGEKLFF. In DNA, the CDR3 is TGTGCCAGCAGCTTGGGGCTCCCCGGGGAAAAACTGTTTTTT.

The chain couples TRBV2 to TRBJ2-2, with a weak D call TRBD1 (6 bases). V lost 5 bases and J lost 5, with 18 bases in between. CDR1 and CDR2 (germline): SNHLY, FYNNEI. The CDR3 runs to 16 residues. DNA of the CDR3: TGTGCCAGCAGTTACTCGGGACAAGAGATAACCGGGGAGCTGTTTTTT. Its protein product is CASSYSGQEITGELFF.

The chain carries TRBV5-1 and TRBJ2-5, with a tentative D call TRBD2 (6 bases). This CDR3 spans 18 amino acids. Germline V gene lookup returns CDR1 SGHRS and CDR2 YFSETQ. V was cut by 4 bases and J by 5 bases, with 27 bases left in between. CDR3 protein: CASSNSRTGDGVRETQYF. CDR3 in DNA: TGCGCCAGCAGCAACTCTCGGACGGGGGACGGGGTCCGGGAGACCCAGTACTTC.

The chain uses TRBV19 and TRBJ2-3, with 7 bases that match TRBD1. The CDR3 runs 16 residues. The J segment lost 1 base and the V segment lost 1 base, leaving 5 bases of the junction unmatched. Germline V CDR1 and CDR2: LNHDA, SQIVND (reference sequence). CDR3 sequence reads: CASSIGDRRGTDTQYF. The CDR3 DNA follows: TGTGCCAGTAGTATAGGGGACAGACGAGGCACAGATACGCAGTATTTT.

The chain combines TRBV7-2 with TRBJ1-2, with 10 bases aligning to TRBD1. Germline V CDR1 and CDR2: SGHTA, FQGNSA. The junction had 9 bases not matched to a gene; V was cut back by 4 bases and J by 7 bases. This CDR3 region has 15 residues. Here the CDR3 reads CASSSVRQGAVGYTF. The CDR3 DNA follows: TGTGCCAGCAGCTCCGTGCGACAGGGGGCTGTTGGCTACACCTTC.

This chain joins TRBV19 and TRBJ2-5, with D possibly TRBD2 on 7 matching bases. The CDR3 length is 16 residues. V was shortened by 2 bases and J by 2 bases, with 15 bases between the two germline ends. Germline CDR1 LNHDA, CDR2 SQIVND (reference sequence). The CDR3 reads CASSIMVGGGQETQYF. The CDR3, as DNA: TGTGCCAGTAGTATAATGGTGGGAGGGGGTCAAGAGACCCAGTACTTC.

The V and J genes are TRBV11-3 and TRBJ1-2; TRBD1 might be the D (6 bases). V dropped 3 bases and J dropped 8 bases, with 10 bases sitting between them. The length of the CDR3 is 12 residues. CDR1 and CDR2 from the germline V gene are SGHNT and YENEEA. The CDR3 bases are TGTGCCAGCAGCTTTGGACAGAGGGGCTACACCTTC. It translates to CASSFGQRGYTF.

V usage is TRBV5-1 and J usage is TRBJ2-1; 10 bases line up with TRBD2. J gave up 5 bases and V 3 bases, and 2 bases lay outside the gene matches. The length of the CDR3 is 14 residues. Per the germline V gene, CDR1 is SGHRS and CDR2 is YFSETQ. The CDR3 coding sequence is TGCGCCAGCAGCTCTAGCGGGGGCAACAATGAGCAGTTCTTC. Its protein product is CASSSSGGNNEQFF.

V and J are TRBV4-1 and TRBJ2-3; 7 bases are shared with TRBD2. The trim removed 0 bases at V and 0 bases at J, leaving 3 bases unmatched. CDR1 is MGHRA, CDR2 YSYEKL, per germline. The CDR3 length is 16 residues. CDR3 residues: CASSQEPGGSTDTQYF. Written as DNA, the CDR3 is TGCGCCAGCAGCCAAGAGCCGGGGGGAAGCACAGATACGCAGTATTTT.

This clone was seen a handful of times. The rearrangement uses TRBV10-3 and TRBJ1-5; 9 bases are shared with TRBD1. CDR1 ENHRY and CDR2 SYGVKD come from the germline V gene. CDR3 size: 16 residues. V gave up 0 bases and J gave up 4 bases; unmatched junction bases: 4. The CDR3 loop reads CAISESGGQGNQPQHF. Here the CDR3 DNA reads TGTGCCATCAGTGAGTCTGGGGGACAGGGAAATCAGCCCCAGCATTTT.